This T cell receptor (beta chain) was sequenced in a study of PD-1 blockade in mismatch repair-deficient tumors. Study background: Enrolled about 2013-2016, patients had progressing, pretreated mismatch repair-deficient cancers of about a dozen types. The study, taken as a whole, reports: Tumor-resident clones, often absent from pretreatment blood, expanded after pembrolizumab and then contracted.

Trimming removed 7 bases at V and 7 bases at J, with 10 bases between. Germline values: CDR1 SNHLY, CDR2 FYNNEI. This CDR3 region has 12 residues. The method was immunoSEQ multiplex PCR; TCRdb's version includes in-frame clones alone and lacks a portion of them. Of fewer than 10,000 clones in the sample, approximately 85% were seen once. This clone came up a few times. Its antigen is unknown. The chain combines TRBV2 with TRBJ2-2; tentative D call: TRBD2 (5 bases). The sequenced sample was PBMCs, obtained about 47 weeks after starting pembrolizumab. This TCR came from an adult with mismatch repair-deficient cancer. CDR3 nucleotides: TGTGCCAGCACCGGGAATTACGGGGAGCTGTTTTTT. Residues: CASTGNYGELFF.